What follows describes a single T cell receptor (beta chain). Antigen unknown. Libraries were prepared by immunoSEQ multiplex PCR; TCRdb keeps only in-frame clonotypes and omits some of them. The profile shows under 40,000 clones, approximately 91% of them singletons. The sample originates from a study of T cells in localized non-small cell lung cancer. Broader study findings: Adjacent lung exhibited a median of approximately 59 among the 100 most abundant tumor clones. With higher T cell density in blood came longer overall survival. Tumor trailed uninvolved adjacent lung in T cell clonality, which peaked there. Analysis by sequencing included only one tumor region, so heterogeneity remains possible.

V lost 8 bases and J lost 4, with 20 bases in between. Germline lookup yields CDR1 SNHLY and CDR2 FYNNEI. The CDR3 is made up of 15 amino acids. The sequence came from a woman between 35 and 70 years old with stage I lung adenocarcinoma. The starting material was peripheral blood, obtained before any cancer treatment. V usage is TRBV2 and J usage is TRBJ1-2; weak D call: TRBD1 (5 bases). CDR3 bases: TGTGCCAGCGGGACCCCTGGGGGGACGGCCTATGGCTACACCTTC. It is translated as CASGTPGGTAYGYTF.